Listed below are T cell receptor beta chains from one sample, sequenced in a study of blood T cell repertoires in COVID-19. The repertoire was sequenced with immunoSEQ multiplex PCR; TCRdb's copy has only in-frame clones and lacks some. Here the sample spans 400,000 to 450,000 clones, around nine tenths being singletons. The sample was peripheral blood. The receptors come from a woman aged 35 to 49 with COVID-19, enrolled during active disease. Both conserved end residues are part of each CDR3. The D gene is left open where the match is weak. Where a row states a size, it is once, few, many or the class of an expanded clone; other rows omit it.

v_gene	j_gene	d_gene	abundance	CDR3nt	CDR3aa
TRBV7-2	TRBJ1-4	.	.	TGTGCCAGCAGCTTAATTGTGGGGGACACCGGTGAAAAACTGTTTTTT	CASSLIVGDTGEKLFF
TRBV15	TRBJ1-1	.	.	TGTGCCACCAGCGACGAGACAGACACTGAAGCTTTCTTT	CATSDETDTEAFF
TRBV12-3/TRBV12-4	TRBJ1-1	.	.	TGTGCCAGCAACCTCCCGGGAGGAACTGAAGCTTTCTTT	CASNLPGGTEAFF
TRBV7-9	TRBJ1-1	.	.	TGTGCCAGCAGCACAAGGACCCGGGGGGCTGAAGCTTTCTTT	CASSTRTRGAEAFF
TRBV7-2	TRBJ2-1	TRBD1	.	TGTGCCAGCAAAAGGGACAGGGGGCCCTACAATGAGCAGTTCTTC	CASKRDRGPYNEQFF
TRBV5-1	TRBJ2-5	TRBD2	.	TGCGCCAGCAGCCCGGGGCGGGGGGGGCCTAAAGAGACCCAGTACTTC	CASSPGRGGPKETQYF
TRBV2	TRBJ1-2	.	.	TGTGCCAGCAGTGTGGGCAGCTATGGCTACACCTTC	CASSVGSYGYTF
TRBV2	TRBJ2-3	TRBD2	.	TGTGCCAGCAGTGATCGGGGGGCAGATACGCAGTATTTT	CASSDRGADTQYF
TRBV18	TRBJ2-1	.	.	TGTGCCAGCTCACCAGTCCGAGGGGGCAATGAGCAGTTCTTC	CASSPVRGGNEQFF
TRBV29-1	TRBJ2-6	TRBD1	.	TGCAGCGTTAGGGGGACAGGGCCTGGGGCCAACGTCCTGACTTTC	CSVRGTGPGANVLTF
TRBV2	TRBJ2-5	TRBD1	.	TGTGCCAGCAGCTCTAACCCCGGGACAGGGGGCAGGGAGACCCAGTACTTC	CASSSNPGTGGRETQYF
TRBV19	TRBJ2-2	TRBD1	.	TGTGCCAGTAGTATTCCGGGACAGGGAAGGACCGGGGAGCTGTTTTTT	CASSIPGQGRTGELFF
TRBV7-3	TRBJ2-1	TRBD2	.	TGTGCCAGCAGCGCCGGACTAGCGGGAGTAAATGAGCAGTTCTTC	CASSAGLAGVNEQFF
TRBV19	TRBJ2-1	TRBD1	.	TGTGCCAGTAGTAGGACAGGGGAGAATGAGCAGTTCTTC	CASSRTGENEQFF
TRBV5-1	TRBJ2-7	TRBD2	.	TGCGCCAGCAGCTTGGCGACTAGCGGGGGGTTACGCGAGCAGTACTTC	CASSLATSGGLREQYF
TRBV7-9	TRBJ1-1	.	.	TGTGCCAGCAGCTTTCGGACTGAAGCTTTCTTT	CASSFRTEAFF
TRBV6-2/TRBV6-3	TRBJ2-7	.	.	TGTGCCAGCAGTTCAGGGGAAACCTACGAGCAGTACTTC	CASSSGETYEQYF
TRBV7-7	TRBJ2-7	.	.	TGTGCTAGCAGCCCCTCTCACGAGCAGTACTTC	CASSPSHEQYF
TRBV4-3	TRBJ1-4	.	.	TGCGCCAGCAGCCAAGGCAACCAGGGGACTAATGAAAAACTGTTTTTT	CASSQGNQGTNEKLFF
TRBV27	TRBJ1-2	.	.	TGTGCCAGCAGTTTAAGGACAAGCTATGGCTACACCTTC	CASSLRTSYGYTF
TRBV27	TRBJ1-2	.	.	TGTGCCAGCAGTTTAAAAAGTCGTGGTGACAGGAGCTATGGCTACACCTTC	CASSLKSRGDRSYGYTF
TRBV27	TRBJ2-7	.	.	TGTGCCAGCAGTCTAACGACAGAGAAACTCTACGAGCAGTACTTC	CASSLTTEKLYEQYF
TRBV5-6	TRBJ1-5	.	.	TGTGCCAGCAGCTTGTTCTCGACACCCCAGCCCCAGCATTTT	CASSLFSTPQPQHF
TRBV7-2	TRBJ1-5	.	.	TGTGCCAGCAGCCAGGCGGGGGGTAGCAATCAGCCCCAGCATTTT	CASSQAGGSNQPQHF
TRBV9	TRBJ2-1	TRBD2	.	TGTGCCAGCAGCGTAGCGGGGGGTCGGGAGCAGTTCTTC	CASSVAGGREQFF
TRBV7-3	TRBJ2-7	.	.	TGTGCCAGCAGCTTAATCGAGGTTAGACTTAGCTACGAGCAGTACTTC	CASSLIEVRLSYEQYF
TRBV7-8	TRBJ1-2	.	.	TGTGCCAGCAGCCCAGCCGGGGGGCCTGTCTATGGCTACACCTTC	CASSPAGGPVYGYTF
TRBV9	TRBJ1-2	TRBD1	few	TGTGCCAGCAGCGCACTCGACAGGGGGCTGGCGTATGGCTACACCTTC	CASSALDRGLAYGYTF
TRBV28	TRBJ1-5	.	.	TGTGCCAGCAGTCCCGTCCATCAGCCCCAGCATTTT	CASSPVHQPQHF
TRBV15	TRBJ1-1	TRBD1	.	TGTGCCACCAGCAGAGATGGGACAGGCGGCACTGAAGCTTTCTTT	CATSRDGTGGTEAFF
TRBV28	TRBJ2-7	TRBD1	.	TGTGCCGTTCAGCTAAACGCCCGGGACAGCAACGAGCAGTACTTC	CAVQLNARDSNEQYF
TRBV6-5	TRBJ1-1	.	.	TGTGCCAGCAGGTATACAGGGACCATGAACACTGAAGCTTTCTTT	CASRYTGTMNTEAFF
TRBV6-5	TRBJ1-5	TRBD1	once	TGTGCCATTCGAGGGGACCGACAGGGTAATCAGCCCCAGCATTTT	CAIRGDRQGNQPQHF
TRBV27	TRBJ1-2	.	few	TGTGCCAGCAGTTTTACCGACAGGAACTATGGCTACACCTTC	CASSFTDRNYGYTF
TRBV5-8	TRBJ2-5	.	.	TGTGCCAGCAGCTTGGGACAGCAAGAGACCCAGTACTTC	CASSLGQQETQYF
TRBV19	TRBJ1-2	.	.	TGTGCCAGTAGTACCCGGGTCAACTATGGCTACACCTTC	CASSTRVNYGYTF
TRBV10-1	TRBJ2-3	TRBD2	.	TGCGCCAGCAGGCCGATGGAAGGACCGAACTTACCTAGCGGGGAGTGTAGCACAGATACGCAGTATTTT	CASRPMEGPNLPSGECSTDTQYF
TRBV19	TRBJ2-5	TRBD1	.	TGTGCCAGTAGTTCCCAAGACAGGGGCCGGGAGACCCAGTACTTC	CASSSQDRGRETQYF
TRBV19	TRBJ2-6	.	.	TGTGCCAGTAGTATCCAGGGCGCCTCTGGGGCCAACGTCCTGACTTTC	CASSIQGASGANVLTF
TRBV7-2	TRBJ2-5	TRBD2	once	TGTGCCAGCAGCTTGACTAGCGGGGGGGAGACCCAGTACTTC	CASSLTSGGETQYF
TRBV7-3	TRBJ1-5	.	.	TGTGCCAGCAGCCCAGGGGCAGGAAAAACGAGCAATCAGCCCCAGCATTTT	CASSPGAGKTSNQPQHF
TRBV24-1	TRBJ1-5	.	.	TGTGCCACCAGTGACCCGGGAGAGAATCAGCCCCAGCATTTT	CATSDPGENQPQHF
TRBV7-9	TRBJ2-1	TRBD2	.	TGTGCCAGCAGCCTTGGGACTAGCGGATACAATGAGCAGTTCTTC	CASSLGTSGYNEQFF
TRBV7-2	TRBJ2-3	TRBD2	.	TGTGCCAGCAGCGCCCAACTAGCGGGGGGGACAGATACGCAGTATTTT	CASSAQLAGGTDTQYF
TRBV5-1	TRBJ2-1	TRBD2	.	TGCGCCAGCAGCTTGTCCCTAGCGGGAGGGGCTGGTGAGCAGTTCTTC	CASSLSLAGGAGEQFF
TRBV9	TRBJ2-5	.	.	TGTGCCAGCAGCACCTCAGGGGAGACCCAGTACTTC	CASSTSGETQYF
TRBV5-4	TRBJ2-7	.	.	TGTGCCAGCAGCTGGGGGACATTGACCTACGAGCAGTACTTC	CASSWGTLTYEQYF
TRBV7-2	TRBJ1-4	.	few	TGTGCCAGCGGGGGGGGCGGTAATGAAAAACTGTTTTTT	CASGGGGNEKLFF
TRBV6-5	TRBJ1-3	.	.	TGTGCCAGCAGTTACGGCGCCGGCGGTGGAAACACCATATATTTT	CASSYGAGGGNTIYF
TRBV7-2	TRBJ2-3	.	.	TGTGCCAGCAGCTTAGCGGGGAGAAGGACAGATACGCAGTATTTT	CASSLAGRRTDTQYF
TRBV30	TRBJ1-2	.	.	TGTGCCTGGAGTCGAAGGGCGGAACCACGGGGTTATGGCTACACCTTC	CAWSRRAEPRGYGYTF
TRBV5-4	TRBJ1-4	TRBD1	.	TGTGCCAGCAGCTTCATTACCGGGACAGGGAGTGAAAAACTGTTTTTT	CASSFITGTGSEKLFF